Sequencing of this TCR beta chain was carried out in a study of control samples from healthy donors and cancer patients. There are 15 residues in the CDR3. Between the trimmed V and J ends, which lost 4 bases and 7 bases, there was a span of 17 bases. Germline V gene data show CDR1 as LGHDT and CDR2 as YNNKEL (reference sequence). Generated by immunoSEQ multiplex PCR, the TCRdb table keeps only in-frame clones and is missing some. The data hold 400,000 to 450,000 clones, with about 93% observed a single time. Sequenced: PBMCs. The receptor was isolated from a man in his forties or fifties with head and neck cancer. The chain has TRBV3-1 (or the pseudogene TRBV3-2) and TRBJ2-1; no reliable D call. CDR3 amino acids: CASSPPGPPLNEQFF. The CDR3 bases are TGTGCCAGCAGCCCCCCCGGCCCCCCTCTTAATGAGCAGTTCTTC.